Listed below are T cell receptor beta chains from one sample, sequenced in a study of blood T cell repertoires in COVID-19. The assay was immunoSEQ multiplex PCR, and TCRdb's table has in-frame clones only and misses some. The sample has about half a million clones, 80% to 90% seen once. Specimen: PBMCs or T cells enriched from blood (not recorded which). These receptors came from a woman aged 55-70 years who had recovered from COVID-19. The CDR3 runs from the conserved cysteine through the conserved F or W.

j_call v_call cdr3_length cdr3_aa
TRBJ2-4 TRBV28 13 CASSLEGGNIQYF
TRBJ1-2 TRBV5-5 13 CASSLDENYGYTF
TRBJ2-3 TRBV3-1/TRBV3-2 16 CASSHSPGGSTDTQYF
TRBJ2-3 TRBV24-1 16 CATSDRVGGSTDTQYF
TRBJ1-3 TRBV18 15 CASSLMGGSGNTIYF
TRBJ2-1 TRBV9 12 CASSERKGEQFF
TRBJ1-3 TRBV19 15 CASSMDIYSGNTIYF
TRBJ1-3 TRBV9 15 CASSIDSGAGNTIYF
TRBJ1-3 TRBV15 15 CATSKGDGSGNTIYF
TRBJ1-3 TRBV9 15 CASSVGAYSGNTIYF
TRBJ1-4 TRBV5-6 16 CASSLMTAGRIEKLFF
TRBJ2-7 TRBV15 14 CATSRGRGYGEQYF
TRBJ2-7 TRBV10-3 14 CAISGGGTSYEQYF
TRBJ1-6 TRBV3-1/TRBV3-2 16 CASSQGTSSYNSPLHF
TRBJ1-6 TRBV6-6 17 CASSPWEGSSYNSPLHF
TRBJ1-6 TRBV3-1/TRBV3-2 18 CASRQAYTPGKDNSPLHF
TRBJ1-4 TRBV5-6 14 CASSPPGQPEKLFF
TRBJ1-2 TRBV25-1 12 CATRKGVQVYTF
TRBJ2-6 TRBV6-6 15 CASSTTSSGANVLTF
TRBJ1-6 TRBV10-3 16 CAISESQSGAYSPLHF
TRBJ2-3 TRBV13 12 CASSSPLVTQYF
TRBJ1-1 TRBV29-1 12 CSVFGANTEAFF
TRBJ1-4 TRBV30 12 CAWNRAGEKLFF
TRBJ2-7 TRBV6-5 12 CASAGTTYEQYF
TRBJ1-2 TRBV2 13 CASSVIQGDGYTF
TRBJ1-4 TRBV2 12 CASTQGNEKLFF
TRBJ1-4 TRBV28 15 CASSLPTGAEEKLFF
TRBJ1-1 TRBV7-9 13 CASSLDMNTEAFF
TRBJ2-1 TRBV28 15 CASRVLAGAGNEQFF
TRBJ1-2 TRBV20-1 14 CSASAGDRAEGYTF
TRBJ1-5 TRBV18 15 CASSLSDSSNQPQHF
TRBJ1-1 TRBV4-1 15 CASSLDSFSNTEAFF
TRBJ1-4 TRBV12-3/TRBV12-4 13 CASSLSPMEKLFF
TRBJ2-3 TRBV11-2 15 CASSLAWGGTDTQYF
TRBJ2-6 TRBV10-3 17 CAIRATGEKFGANVLTF
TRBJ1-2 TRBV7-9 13 CASSLRTGFGYTF
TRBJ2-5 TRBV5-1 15 CASSLGTGKQETQYF
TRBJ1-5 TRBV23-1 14 CASSQSTGNQPQHF
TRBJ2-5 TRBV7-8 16 CASSATRTGVGETQYF
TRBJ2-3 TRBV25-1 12 CASSDPSYTQYF
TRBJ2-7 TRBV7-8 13 CASSFAPVREQYF
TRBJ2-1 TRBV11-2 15 CASSLDQGRGNEQFF
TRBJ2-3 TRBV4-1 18 CASSQGLAGATSTDTQYF
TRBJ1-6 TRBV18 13 CASSSDRGSPLHF
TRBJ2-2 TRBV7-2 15 CASSKSSGPTGELFF
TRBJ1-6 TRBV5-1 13 CASSPAGNSPLHF
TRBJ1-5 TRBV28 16 CASSYRRGAGNQPQHF
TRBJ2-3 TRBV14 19 CASSQGLAGGPEFADTQYF